One and the same sample provided the 32 T cell receptor beta chains below, sequenced in a study of shared T cell receptors in the human thymus. Generated by immunoSEQ multiplex PCR, the TCRdb table keeps only in-frame clones and is missing some. This sample yields hundreds of thousands of clones, of which about 90% are seen a single time; just under 0.0095% belongs to the top ten. This sample also appeared in a second study, on human thymus T cells.

The specimen sequenced was thymocytes. The receptors derive from a boy under two years old with a congenital heart defect.

This sequence joins TRBV28 and TRBJ1-5; 7 nucleotides line up with TRBD1. V gave up 2 bases and J gave up 1 base; unmatched junction bases: 5. The CDR3 runs 16 residues. The germline V gene encodes CDR1 MDHEN and CDR2 SYDVKM. The CDR3 DNA sequence: TGTGCCAGCAGTTTAGACGCGACAGGGAGCAATCAGCCCCAGCATTTT. It encodes CASSLDATGSNQPQHF.

The chain couples TRBV6-5 to TRBJ1-6; D remains unclear. Germline V gene sequence: CDR1 MNHEY, CDR2 SVGAGI. This CDR3 has 15 amino acids. V lost 5 bases and J lost 0, with 8 bases in between. CDR3: CASSPASSYNSPLHF. The CDR3 bases are TGTGCCAGCAGTCCAGCGAGCTCCTATAATTCACCCCTCCACTTT.

V is TRBV7-9 and J is TRBJ2-1; 9 bases agree with TRBD1. The J segment lost 7 bases and the V segment lost 4 bases, leaving 8 bases of the junction unmatched. Germline CDR1 SEHNR, CDR2 FQNEAQ (reference sequence). The CDR3 totals 15 residues. The CDR3 region is CASSSHRGLGNEQFF. The CDR3 region has the DNA TGTGCCAGCAGCTCTCACAGGGGGCTGGGGAATGAGCAGTTCTTC. Based on the CDR3 plus reference TRBV7-9 and TRBJ2-1, the full variable domain is DTGVSQNPRHKITKRGQNVTFRCDPISEHNRLYWYRQTLGQGPEFLTYFQNEAQLEKSRLLSDRFSAERPKGSFSTLEIQRTEQGDSAMYLCASSSHRGLGNEQFFGPGTRLTVL.

The V call is TRBV30, the J call TRBJ1-3; maybe TRBD1 (5 bases). CDR3 length: 15 residues. V was pared by 2 bases and J by 0 bases, with 11 bases between. CDR1 is GTSNPN, CDR2 SVGIG, per germline (reference sequence). As DNA, the CDR3 is TGTGCCTGGAGTATCAGGGCGACCTCTGGAAACACCATATATTTT. It translates to CAWSIRATSGNTIYF.

In this sample, this clone turned up once. The V and J genes are TRBV14 and TRBJ2-3; 13 nucleotides line up with TRBD2. Germline loops: CDR1 SGHDN, CDR2 FVKESK. Trimming cost V 4 bases and J 3 bases; bases outside gene matches: 7. The CDR3 totals 17 residues. The CDR3 DNA reads as TGTGCCAGCAGCCTAACTAGCGGGAGGGGAAGTACAGATACGCAGTATTTT. It encodes CASSLTSGRGSTDTQYF.

The chain combines TRBV15 with TRBJ1-2; possibly TRBD1 for D (6 bases). V shed 5 bases and J shed 1 base, with 14 bases lying between them. The CDR3 is 15 amino acids. CDR1 is LNHNV and CDR2 is YYDKDF in the germline V gene (reference sequence). The CDR3 DNA sequence: TGTGCCACCAGCTCCTGGGACAACTTTAACTATGGCTACACCTTC. Its protein product is CATSSWDNFNYGYTF.

This clone was seen just once. The rearrangement uses TRBV6-5 and TRBJ2-7; possibly TRBD2 for D (6 bases). The germline V gene has CDR1 MNHEY and CDR2 SVGAGI. Deletions cut 2 bases from V and 6 bases from J, with 14 bases between. The CDR3 is 14 residues long. The CDR3 is CASSYRSGVGEQYF. CDR3 sequence (DNA): TGTGCCAGCAGTTACAGATCGGGAGTCGGCGAGCAGTACTTC.

This rearrangement joins TRBV6-4 to TRBJ1-5, with D uncertain. The CDR3 sequence is 14 residues long. The germline V and J ends were trimmed by 3 bases and 7 bases, with 13 bases remaining between them. Germline lookup yields CDR1 MRHNA and CDR2 SNTAGT. The CDR3 sequence: CASSDSAGGQPQHF. The DNA for the CDR3 is TGTGCCAGCAGTGATTCGGCGGGAGGGCAGCCCCAGCATTTT.

The chain combines TRBV28 with TRBJ1-2; 7 nucleotides agree with TRBD1. Per germline, CDR1 MDHEN and CDR2 SYDVKM. With 6 bases clipped from V and 6 bases from J, the junction kept 16 bases outside the gene matches. The CDR3 is made up of 16 amino acids. The CDR3 here is CASRPSTGVTEDGYTF. The DNA for the CDR3 is TGTGCCAGCAGGCCCTCAACAGGGGTTACTGAGGATGGCTACACCTTC.

CDR3 nucleotides: TGTGCCAGCAGCTTAGGGTTGGGGCAGCAGAATGAAAAACTGTTTTTT. It yields the protein CASSLGLGQQNEKLFF. This chain joins TRBV7-6 and TRBJ1-4; D is possibly TRBD1 (5 bases). Germline CDR1 reads SGHVS; CDR2 reads FNYEAQ. V was trimmed by 1 base and J by 5 bases, leaving 14 bases between them. This CDR3 contains 16 residues.

V gene TRBV6-5 combines with J gene TRBJ2-7; 12 bases are shared with TRBD2. Germline lookup yields CDR1 MNHEY and CDR2 SVGAGI. The CDR3 extends over 14 amino acids. Trimming took 6 bases from V and 4 from J; bases not matched to a gene: 4. The DNA of the CDR3 is TGTGCCAGCAGACCTAGCGGGGGGGATTACGAGCAGTACTTC. It encodes CASRPSGGDYEQYF.

The chain recombines TRBV5-1 with TRBJ1-4, with D hard to call. V was shortened by 4 bases and J by 4 bases, with 20 bases between the two germline ends. This CDR3 comprises 17 residues. The V gene's germline CDR1 is SGHRS and CDR2 YFSETQ. The CDR3, as DNA: TGCGCCAGCAGCCTCCGGGCTCCCGCGCGGGGTAATGAAAAACTGTTTTTT. Amino acid sequence: CASSLRAPARGNEKLFF.

The chain joins TRBV10-1 to TRBJ1-4, with D perhaps matching TRBD1 (6 bases). CDR3 size: 15 residues. CDR1 is WNHNN and CDR2 is SYGVQD in the germline V gene (reference sequence). Trimming removed 7 bases from V and 4 bases from J, with 16 bases in between. CDR3 amino acids: CASNRTGPNNEKLFF. The CDR3, as DNA: TGCGCCAGCAACAGAACAGGGCCAAATAATGAAAAACTGTTTTTT.

This clone was seen once. The J gene is TRBJ1-4, the V gene TRBV4-3; D may be TRBD1 (6 bases). Per the germline V gene, CDR1 is LGHNA and CDR2 is YSLEER. V was pared by 4 bases and J by 4 bases, with 25 bases between. The CDR3 covers 19 residues. CDR3 sequence: CASSPYAGGGQTYNEKLFF. The CDR3 nucleotides are TGCGCCAGCAGCCCCTACGCGGGTGGGGGCCAGACCTATAATGAAAAACTGTTTTTT.

The rearrangement links TRBV7-9 to TRBJ2-7, with D tentatively TRBD1 (6 bases). CDR3 length: 16 residues. Per germline, CDR1 SEHNR and CDR2 FQNEAQ (reference sequence). V dropped 5 bases and J dropped 0 bases, with 17 bases sitting between them. CDR3 bases: TGTGCCAGCAGCAGCTTGACAGGTCCTTCCTCCTACGAGCAGTACTTC. Translated, it gives CASSSLTGPSSYEQYF.

V gene TRBV5-6 combines with J gene TRBJ1-4, with 7 nucleotides matching TRBD1. Germline V gene sequence: CDR1 SGHDT, CDR2 YYEEEE. The CDR3 spans 15 residues. The J segment lost 5 bases and the V segment lost 1 base, leaving 5 bases of the junction unmatched. CDR3 coding DNA: TGTGCCAGCAGCTTGATGGGACAGAGAAATGAAAAACTGTTTTTT. It yields the protein CASSLMGQRNEKLFF.

This clone was detected a few times. The chain uses TRBV4-3 and TRBJ2-7; possibly TRBD1 for D (5 bases). V was trimmed by 0 bases and J by 0 bases, leaving 12 bases between them. The germline V gene encodes CDR1 LGHNA and CDR2 YSLEER. The CDR3 is made up of 16 amino acids. The CDR3, as DNA: TGCGCCAGCAGCCAAGAGCCAGGGCGGCTCTCCTACGAGCAGTACTTC. It specifies CASSQEPGRLSYEQYF.

The V gene is TRBV11-2, the J gene TRBJ2-1; perhaps TRBD2 as D (6 bases). From germline, CDR1 is SGHAT and CDR2 FQNNGV. The V gene lost 7 bases and the J gene lost 8 bases, with 18 bases spanning the gap. There are 14 residues in the CDR3. The DNA for the CDR3 is TGTGCCAGCACCCTCATCCGGGAGAGGGATGAGCAGTTCTTC. Amino acid sequence: CASTLIRERDEQFF.

This clone was counted between two and nine times. The DNA for the CDR3 is TGCGCCAGCAGTATGGGACTAGCGGAGACAAGCGAGCAGTACTTC. Protein sequence: CASSMGLAETSEQYF. V gene TRBV4-1 combines with J gene TRBJ2-7; 11 bases align to TRBD2. The CDR3 runs to 15 residues. J was trimmed by 6 bases and V by 6 bases; bases with no gene match: 10. Germline V gene sequence: CDR1 MGHRA, CDR2 YSYEKL.

The chain is built from TRBV7-2 and TRBJ2-3, with D hard to call. The CDR3 is 15 residues long. Germline CDR1 and CDR2: SGHTA and FQGNSA. Trimming left V 5 bases short and J 6 bases short, with 18 bases between. For the CDR3, the DNA is TGTGCCAGCAGCACACAAGAACCGTTAACGGATACGCAGTATTTT. It encodes CASSTQEPLTDTQYF.

This clone has only one observation. This sequence joins TRBV4-3 and TRBJ1-2; a possible D gene is TRBD1 (5 bases). CDR1 and CDR2 (germline): LGHNA, YSLEER. Trimming took off 0 bases at V and 1 base at J, with 15 bases between the two ends. The CDR3 runs to 17 residues. The chain's CDR3 is CASSQDLRAGFNYGYTF. The CDR3 coding sequence is TGCGCCAGCAGCCAAGATCTCCGCGCAGGGTTTAACTATGGCTACACCTTC.

This clone was seen only a few times. This chain links TRBV15 with TRBJ2-7, with D maybe TRBD1 (6 bases). V gave up 1 base and J gave up 6 bases, with 22 bases separating them. The CDR3 is 17 residues long. Per germline, CDR1 LNHNV and CDR2 YYDKDF (reference sequence). The CDR3 protein is CATSRVGRGQTTPEQYF. Written as DNA, the CDR3 is TGTGCCACCAGCAGAGTAGGGCGCGGACAGACCACCCCCGAGCAGTACTTC.

The chain couples TRBV25-1 to TRBJ2-5, with D maybe TRBD2 (6 bases). V lost 3 bases and J 2 bases, leaving 10 bases between the germline ends. CDR3 length: 14 amino acids. Germline V gives CDR1 MGHDK, CDR2 SYGVNS. Here the CDR3 DNA reads TGTGCCAGCAGTGAGCGACTAGTTCAAGAGACCCAGTACTTC. It specifies CASSERLVQETQYF.

This clone was seen a handful of times. The chain recombines TRBV15 with TRBJ2-5; weak D call: TRBD1 (7 bases). This CDR3 region has 18 residues. V lost 0 bases and J 4 bases, leaving 21 bases between the germline ends. Germline V gives CDR1 LNHNV, CDR2 YYDKDF (reference sequence). The CDR3 coding sequence is TGTGCCACCAGCAGAGATACCCGCAGGGGGGTGAGGCCAGAGACCCAGTACTTC. It encodes CATSRDTRRGVRPETQYF.

The chain has TRBV28 and TRBJ2-7; 8 bases are shared with TRBD1. V lost 6 bases, J lost 3 bases, and 7 bases stayed unmatched. CDR1 and CDR2 from the germline V gene are MDHEN and SYDVKM. The CDR3 sequence is 14 residues long. The CDR3 bases are TGTGCCAGCAGGTCGACAGGGGTGTACTACGAGCAGTACTTC. Its protein product is CASRSTGVYYEQYF.

This chain joins TRBV23-1 and TRBJ2-3; 9 positions agree with TRBD2. TRBV23-1 is an ORF, and what it does is uncertain. After removal of 7 bases from V and 3 bases from J, the junction contained 8 bases not matched to a gene. This CDR3 is built from 15 residues. CDR3 amino acids: CASNGQREDTDTQYF. CDR3 nucleotides: TGCGCCAGCAACGGCCAGCGGGAGGATACAGATACGCAGTATTTT.

The CDR3 loop is CASSLRGQGAREYGYTF. As DNA, the CDR3 is TGTGCCAGCAGTTTACGGGGACAGGGGGCGCGAGAATATGGCTACACCTTC. The V call is TRBV28, the J call TRBJ1-2; 12 nucleotides agree with TRBD1. The CDR3 covers 17 residues. Germline trimming cut 2 bases from V and 5 bases from J; bases unmatched to any gene: 9. Germline lookup yields CDR1 MDHEN and CDR2 SYDVKM.

V gene TRBV7-2 combines with J gene TRBJ2-7, with D maybe TRBD2 (6 bases). The germline V gene encodes CDR1 SGHTA and CDR2 FQGNSA. The CDR3 contains 16 residues. The V end was cut by 6 bases, the J end by 3 bases, with 21 bases between. The CDR3 region has the DNA TGTGCCAGCAGTTGGGATGGCGGGGCCTTGATCTACGAGCAGTACTTC. Its protein is CASSWDGGALIYEQYF. Complete variable domain (other parts from reference TRBV7-2 and TRBJ2-7): GAGVSQSPSNKVTEKGKDVELRCDPISGHTALYWYRQSLGQGLEFLIYFQGNSAPDKSGLPSDRFSAERTGGSVSTLTIQRTQQEDSAVYLCASSWDGGALIYEQYFGPGTRLTVT.

The V and J genes are TRBV27 and TRBJ1-2; tentatively, D is TRBD1 (6 bases). The length of the CDR3 is 15 residues. Trimming left V 3 bases short and J 4 bases short, with 15 bases between. From germline, CDR1 is MNHEY and CDR2 SMNVEV (reference sequence). CDR3 in amino acids: CASSFQGGVPYGYTF. CDR3 DNA: TGTGCCAGCAGTTTCCAAGGGGGGGTTCCCTATGGCTACACCTTC.

The gene calls are TRBV28 and TRBJ2-3; D possibly corresponds to TRBD1 (6 bases). Germline V CDR1 and CDR2: MDHEN, SYDVKM. This CDR3 contains 15 residues. V lost 4 bases and J 5 bases, leaving 16 bases between the germline ends. CDR3 coding DNA: TGTGCCAGCAGTTACCGGACAGCCCAGGTAGATACGCAGTATTTT. The encoded protein is CASSYRTAQVDTQYF. The variable domain in full, with the rest retrieved from reference TRBV28 and TRBJ2-3, is DVKVTQSSRYLVKRTGEKVFLECVQDMDHENMFWYRQDPGLGLRLIYFSYDVKMKEKGDIPEGYSVSREKKERFSLILESASTNQTSMYLCASSYRTAQVDTQYFGPGTRLTVL.

The V and J genes are TRBV27 and TRBJ2-2; 14 bases are shared with TRBD2. Per germline, CDR1 MNHEY and CDR2 SMNVEV (reference sequence). The CDR3 consists of 18 residues. V lost 5 bases, J lost 4 bases, and 9 bases stayed unmatched. The CDR3 here is CASSQGTSGSRGTGELFF. In DNA, the CDR3 is TGTGCCAGCAGTCAGGGGACTAGCGGGAGCAGGGGCACCGGGGAGCTGTTTTTT.

This chain links TRBV7-3 with TRBJ1-6; unclear D gene. The length of the CDR3 is 17 residues. The ends were cut back, 0 bases at V and 0 bases at J, with 9 bases in the middle. The V gene's germline CDR1 is SGHTA and CDR2 FQGTGA. CDR3 sequence (DNA): TGTGCCAGCAGCTTAACTGACTGGAGCTCCTATAATTCACCCCTCCACTTT. Its protein product is CASSLTDWSSYNSPLHF.